This T cell receptor (beta chain) was identified in a study of shared clonotypes between healthy human individuals. General study results and limits: Sequencing depth was expected to affect clonotype sharing among donors. Larger estimated richness was generally recorded for naive subsets relative to memory subsets.

Note on this clone: Antigen specificity is unknown. Within the sample, other DNA sequences also encode this same CDR3.

Germline V gives CDR1 SGHTA, CDR2 FQGTGA. V dropped 3 bases and J dropped 4; count of bases not matched to a gene: 4. The CDR3 has 15 residues. The repertoire was sequenced with immunoSEQ multiplex PCR; TCRdb's copy has only in-frame clones and lacks some. Of around 1.1 million clones in the sample, 75% to 85% were seen once. This chain links TRBV7-3 with TRBJ2-1, with TRBD1 identical over 9 bases. This receptor was taken from a man aged 18 to 30 in good health. Some clones in this sample may be carry-over from other donors' samples. Source material: memory CD4+ T cells from PBMCs. The subset: CD45RA-negative fraction. The CDR3 is CASSLGTGTYNEQFF. The CDR3, as DNA: TGTGCCAGCAGCTTGGGGACAGGGACGTACAATGAGCAGTTCTTC.